Below, 21 T cell receptor beta chains from the same sample are listed, as sequenced in a study of vaccination effects on CD4 cells after COVID-19 (dated by TCRdb to between 2020 and 2023). Their antigen targets remain unknown. To identify antigen-specific CD4+ T cell clonotypes by their expansion, the ViraFEST assay first stimulated PBMC with viral peptide pools and then applied TCR sequencing. After less than 13 days of culture, CD4+ T cells were isolated with the EasySep CD4+ T cell isolation kit. The absence of prior SARS-CoV-2 infection in healthy vaccine recipients was confirmed by negative nucleocapsid antibodies before and after vaccination. Receptors were amplified or captured by the immunoSEQ multiplex PCR assay. TCRdb took this table from immuneACCESS and kept in-frame rearrangements with V and J called. Such tables lack part of the clones; where checked against another copy, unresolved V genes explain under half of the gap, and the rest is unexplained. For this sample the table gives more than 40,000 clones, of which 77% were detected only once. The top ten clones comprise about 3% of the sample.

The specimen comprised CD4+ T cells from PBMCs cultured with HCoV-NL63 spike peptides, sampled before COVID-19 vaccination. Taken with the paper, the label for cell subset or site translates to: HCoV-NL63 spike overlapping peptide pool stimulation. Receptor source: a human donor who received a COVID-19 vaccine.

The V and J genes are TRBV7-2 and TRBJ2-5, with 13 positions matching TRBD2. This CDR3 is built from 15 residues. Germline trimming cut 5 bases from V and 2 bases from J; bases unmatched to any gene: 2. Germline CDR1 SGHTA, CDR2 FQGNSA. CDR3 in DNA: TGTGCCAGCAGCCAGGGACTAGCGGGGCAAGAGACCCAGTACTTC. This codes for CASSQGLAGQETQYF.

CDR3 sequence: CASSQAEGPAEAFF. In DNA, the CDR3 is TGCGCCAGCAGCCAAGCGGAGGGACCCGCTGAAGCTTTCTTT. The gene calls are TRBV4-1 and TRBJ1-1; D is possibly TRBD1 (5 bases). Trimming removed 1 base from V and 6 bases from J, with 12 bases in between. The CDR3 has 14 residues. The germline V gene has CDR1 MGHRA and CDR2 YSYEKL.

The V and J genes are TRBV23-1 and TRBJ2-7; either TRBD1 or TRBD2 may supply D (5 bases each). TRBV23-1 is known as an ORF, though its function is uncertain. The CDR3 has 16 residues. With 1 base removed from V and 0 bases from J, the gap between germline ends came to 13 bases. The CDR3 is CASSQCYPGHSYEQYV. The CDR3, as DNA: TGCGCCAGCAGTCAATGCTATCCGGGGCACTCCTACGAGCAGTACGTC.

This sequence joins TRBV6-5 and TRBJ1-1; D perhaps matches TRBD1 (6 bases). The CDR3 length is 15 residues. Germline V gene sequence: CDR1 MNHEY, CDR2 SVGAGI. V was trimmed by 6 bases and J by 1 base, leaving 15 bases between them. The CDR3 bases are TGTGCCAGCAGAATATCGGGACACCAGAACACTGAAGCTTTCTTT. Protein product: CASRISGHQNTEAFF.

The chain uses TRBV7-9 and TRBJ2-5; D assignment may be TRBD1 or TRBD2 (5 bases each). The germline gives CDR1 SEHNR, CDR2 FQNEAQ (reference sequence). This CDR3 has 15 amino acids. Trimming removed 5 bases at V and 3 bases at J, with 16 bases between. The CDR3 DNA reads as TGTGCCAGCAGCGACCGGGGCCCCGGGGAAGAGACCCAGTACTTC. It specifies CASSDRGPGEETQYF. Filled out from reference TRBV7-9 and TRBJ2-5, the complete variable domain reads DTGVSQNPRHKITKRGQNVTFRCDPISEHNRLYWYRQTLGQGPEFLTYFQNEAQLEKSRLLSDRFSAERPKGSFSTLEIQRTEQGDSAMYLCASSDRGPGEETQYFGPGTRLLVL.

J is TRBJ2-1 and V is TRBV2; D may be TRBD2 (6 bases). The CDR3 is 12 amino acids. Germline-derived CDR1 and CDR2 are SNHLY and FYNNEI. V was trimmed by 6 bases and J by 7 bases, leaving 10 bases between them. The CDR3 sequence is CASRALANEQFF. The DNA for the CDR3 is TGTGCCAGCAGAGCGCTAGCGAATGAGCAGTTCTTC. The entire variable domain, with the rest obtained from reference TRBV2 and TRBJ2-1, is as follows: EPEVTQTPSHQVTQMGQEVILRCVPISNHLYFYWYRQILGQKVEFLVSFYNNEISEKSEIFDDQFSVERPDGSNFTLKIRSTKLEDSAMYFCASRALANEQFFGPGTRLTVL.

This clone has more than one count but fewer than ten. V and J are TRBV24-1 and TRBJ1-5; a possible D gene is TRBD1 (5 bases). CDR1 and CDR2 (germline): KGHDR, SFDVKD. The CDR3 totals 13 residues. V was shortened by 3 bases and J by 6 bases, with 8 bases between the two germline ends. The CDR3 protein is CATSDVGTQPQHF. CDR3 sequence (DNA): TGTGCCACCAGTGATGTCGGGACTCAGCCCCAGCATTTT.

The sample holds a few counts of this clone. The chain links TRBV5-8 to TRBJ1-6, with TRBD1 matching over 7 bases. Germline values: CDR1 SGHTS, CDR2 YDEGEE. The CDR3 runs 14 residues. The V segment lost 7 bases and the J segment 9 bases; nucleotides outside the gene matches: 10. In DNA form, the CDR3 reads TGTGCCAGCCGCCTGGGGGACAGAGTTTCACCCCTCCACTTT. Amino acids: CASRLGDRVSPLHF.

The chain combines TRBV2 with TRBJ2-2, with D possibly matching TRBD1 (6 bases). Germline-derived CDR1 and CDR2 are SNHLY and FYNNEI. The V gene lost 6 bases and the J gene lost 3 bases, with 14 bases spanning the gap. The CDR3 spans 15 residues. The CDR3 loop reads CASRSPWTDTGELFF. The CDR3 DNA is TGTGCCAGCAGATCCCCTTGGACAGACACCGGGGAGCTGTTTTTT. The complete variable domain, with remaining parts taken from reference TRBV2 and TRBJ2-2, reads EPEVTQTPSHQVTQMGQEVILRCVPISNHLYFYWYRQILGQKVEFLVSFYNNEISEKSEIFDDQFSVERPDGSNFTLKIRSTKLEDSAMYFCASRSPWTDTGELFFGEGSRLTVL.

The V call is TRBV5-1, the J call TRBJ2-1, with TRBD2 matching over 8 bases. The CDR3 runs to 16 residues. Germline V gene sequence: CDR1 SGHRS, CDR2 YFSETQ. With V trimmed by 0 bases and J by 3 bases, 5 bases remained unmatched. DNA of the CDR3: TGCGCCAGCAGCTTGGCCCCCGCGGGGGGCTACAATGAGCAGTTCTTC. Translation: CASSLAPAGGYNEQFF.

J is TRBJ1-2 and V is TRBV28; D not resolved. Germline V lookup: CDR1 MDHEN, CDR2 SYDVKM. The CDR3 extends over 9 amino acids. V dropped 10 bases and J dropped 8 bases, with 8 bases sitting between them. CDR3 nucleotide sequence: TGTGCCACCCGCCCCGGCTACACCTTC. Residues: CATRPGYTF.

The V call is TRBV10-3, the J call TRBJ2-3; D call uncertain. Germline V gene sequence: CDR1 ENHRY, CDR2 SYGVKD. CDR3 length: 12 residues. Trimming stripped 10 bases from V and 4 bases from J, with 12 bases between. CDR3 DNA: TGTGCCAAGAAACATAGGGCAGATACGCAGTATTTT. It translates to CAKKHRADTQYF.

This sequence joins TRBV27 and TRBJ1-1; D gene unclear. CDR1 and CDR2 (germline): MNHEY, SMNVEV (reference sequence). This CDR3 comprises 14 residues. The germline V and J ends were trimmed by 5 bases and 0 bases, with 10 bases remaining between them. CDR3 coding DNA: TGTGCCAGCAGTCCGATTGACCTGAACACTGAAGCTTTCTTT. This codes for CASSPIDLNTEAFF.

The chain joins TRBV25-1 to TRBJ2-2; D not resolved. The CDR3 is 11 residues long. Germline V lookup: CDR1 MGHDK, CDR2 SYGVNS. Trimming removed 2 bases at V and 7 bases at J, with 2 bases between. The CDR3 sequence is CASSEVGELFF. The CDR3 coding sequence is TGTGCCAGCAGTGAAGTCGGGGAGCTGTTTTTT.

The table lists this clone with a few counts. The J gene is TRBJ2-1, the V gene TRBV18, with 9 positions matching TRBD1. This CDR3 is 14 amino acids long. Trimming took 3 bases from V and 6 from J; bases not matched to a gene: 3. Germline CDR1 KGHSH, CDR2 LQKENI. Here the CDR3 DNA reads TGTGCCAGCTCACCCGGGACAGGGTCCAATGAGCAGTTCTTC. It specifies CASSPGTGSNEQFF.

This clone was detected a few times. This rearrangement joins TRBV24-1 to TRBJ2-1; 7 bases line up with TRBD2. The CDR3 loop spans 17 amino acids. Germline CDR1 KGHDR, CDR2 SFDVKD. The trim removed 4 bases at V and 4 bases at J, leaving 12 bases unmatched. The CDR3 region has the DNA TGTGCCACCAGTGACTCTACTCTAGCGGCCTCATACAATGAGCAGTTCTTC. Protein sequence: CATSDSTLAASYNEQFF.

The CDR3 region has the DNA TGTGCCAGCAGACAAACAGGGAATCAGCCCCAGCATTTT. Translating it yields CASRQTGNQPQHF. This chain uses TRBV6-5 with TRBJ1-5; D is possibly TRBD1 (6 bases). V shed 6 bases and J shed 4 bases, with 10 bases lying between them. The germline CDR1 and CDR2 sequences are MNHEY and SVGAGI. The CDR3 runs 13 residues.

V is TRBV27 and J is TRBJ2-1; 9 nucleotides line up with TRBD2. The germline CDR1 and CDR2 sequences are MNHEY and SMNVEV (reference sequence). Losses at the gene ends were 3 bases for V and 7 bases for J; bases not matched to a gene: 10. The CDR3 spans 16 residues. CDR3 loop: CASSFTGLAGQNEQFF. DNA of the CDR3: TGTGCCAGCAGTTTTACCGGGCTAGCGGGGCAAAATGAGCAGTTCTTC.

V usage is TRBV11-3 and J usage is TRBJ2-7, with 7 bases that match TRBD1. The CDR3 extends over 16 amino acids. V gave up 5 bases and J gave up 3 bases; unmatched junction bases: 13. Germline CDR1 reads SGHNT; CDR2 reads YENEEA. The DNA of the CDR3 is TGTGCCAGCAGCATACGACCCCGGGACAGTAACTACGAGCAGTACGTC. This translates into CASSIRPRDSNYEQYV.

The chain carries TRBV5-1 and TRBJ1-1, with 8 positions matching TRBD1. After removal of 3 bases from V and 4 bases from J, the junction contained 5 bases not matched to a gene. Germline loops: CDR1 SGHRS, CDR2 YFSETQ. This CDR3 region has 14 residues. The CDR3 sequence is CASSSQGAGTEAFF. CDR3 sequence (DNA): TGCGCCAGCAGCTCGCAGGGGGCAGGCACTGAAGCTTTCTTT.

This clone was picked up one time. The gene calls are TRBV6-4 and TRBJ2-1; D is unclear. The CDR3 totals 13 residues. V was shortened by 2 bases and J by 9 bases, with 11 bases between the two germline ends. Germline CDR1 is MRHNA and CDR2 is SNTAGT. In nucleotides, the CDR3 is TGTGCCAGCAGTGACGAGCGTAGGTTTGAGCAGTTCTTC. Amino acid sequence: CASSDERRFEQFF.